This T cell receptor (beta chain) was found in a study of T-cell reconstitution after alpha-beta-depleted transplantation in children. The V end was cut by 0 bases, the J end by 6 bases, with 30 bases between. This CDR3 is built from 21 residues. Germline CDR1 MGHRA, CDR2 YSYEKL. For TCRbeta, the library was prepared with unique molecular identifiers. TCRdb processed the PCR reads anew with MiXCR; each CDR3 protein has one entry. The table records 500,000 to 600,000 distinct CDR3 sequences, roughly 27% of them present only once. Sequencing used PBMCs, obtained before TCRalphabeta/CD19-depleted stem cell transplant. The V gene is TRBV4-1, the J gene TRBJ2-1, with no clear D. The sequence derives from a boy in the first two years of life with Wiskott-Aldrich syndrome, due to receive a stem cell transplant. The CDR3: CASSQDFVTATTQRMTNEQFF. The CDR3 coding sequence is TGCGCCAGCAGCCAAGATTTCGTGACTGCCACAACCCAACGGATGACCAATGAGCAGTTCTTC.